These 18 T cell receptor beta chains came from one sample sequenced in a study of blood T cell repertoires in COVID-19. Method: immunoSEQ multiplex PCR; TCRdb's copy keeps in-frame clones and lacks some. The sample records a few hundred thousand clones, 85% being singletons. Sequenced input: PBMCs or T cells enriched from blood (not recorded which). The receptors derive from a woman in her fifties or sixties who had been exposed to COVID-19.

V usage is TRBV10-3 and J usage is TRBJ2-6, with a tentative D call TRBD1 (5 bases). Germline V gene lookup returns CDR1 ENHRY and CDR2 SYGVKD. The length of the CDR3 is 12 residues. Trimming left V 11 bases short and J 1 base short, with 6 bases between. CDR3 region: CAAGSGANVLTF. The CDR3 DNA sequence: TGTGCCGCAGGGTCTGGGGCCAACGTCCTGACTTTC.

Worth noting for this clone: Other nucleotide sequences from this sample produce the same CDR3. The chain has TRBV5-1 and TRBJ1-1, with 7 bases that match TRBD1. The germline V gene has CDR1 SGHRS and CDR2 YFSETQ. Trimming removed 4 bases from V and 1 base from J; junction bases left unmatched: 7. This CDR3 contains 15 residues. The CDR3 DNA reads as TGCGCCAGCAGCCTAGGGGGCGGCTGGAACACTGAAGCTTTCTTT. As protein: CASSLGGGWNTEAFF. Full variable domain (remainder filled in from reference TRBV5-1 and TRBJ1-1): KAGVTQTPRYLIKTRGQQVTLSCSPISGHRSVSWYQQTPGQGLQFLFEYFSETQRNKGNFPGRFSGRQFSNSRSEMNVSTLELGDSALYLCASSLGGGWNTEAFFGQGTRLTVV.

The gene calls are TRBV27 and TRBJ1-2, with TRBD1 matching over 7 bases. Germline CDR1 and CDR2: MNHEY and SMNVEV (reference sequence). The CDR3 has 13 residues. Trimming cost V 9 bases and J 3 bases; bases outside gene matches: 7. CDR3 nucleotide sequence: TGTGCCAGTTCACAGGGGCGTGACTATGGCTACACCTTC. This gives the protein CASSQGRDYGYTF.

The chain is built from TRBV19 and TRBJ1-1; tentatively, D is TRBD1 (5 bases). Trimming stripped 5 bases from V and 11 bases from J, with 24 bases between. The CDR3 spans 15 residues. Germline V gene sequence: CDR1 LNHDA, CDR2 SQIVND (reference sequence). The CDR3 DNA is TGTGCCAGTAGTCGCGAGATGGGGCTCCCCTTCGGGGCTTTCTTT. Translating gives CASSREMGLPFGAFF.

The chain couples TRBV19 to TRBJ1-5; tentative D call: TRBD1 (5 bases). CDR1 is LNHDA and CDR2 is SQIVND in the germline V gene (reference sequence). Trimming pared 7 bases from V and 5 bases from J, leaving 18 bases between. CDR3 length equals 15 residues. The chain's CDR3 is CASIPSWGDHQPQHF. CDR3 sequence (DNA): TGTGCCAGTATCCCCTCGTGGGGGGATCATCAGCCCCAGCATTTT.

This clone was counted a few times. V gene TRBV12-5 combines with J gene TRBJ1-2; TRBD1 matches at 9 bases. Germline assignment: CDR1 LGHNT and CDR2 FRNRAP. The junction had 10 bases not matched to a gene; V was cut back by 6 bases and J by 8 bases. The CDR3 sequence is 14 residues long. The CDR3 DNA reads as TGTGCTAGTGGCCCGGGACAGGGTGTTTACGGCTACACCTTC. It specifies CASGPGQGVYGYTF.

This clone was detected only once. This chain links TRBV6-5 with TRBJ2-3; perhaps TRBD2 as D (6 bases). Trimming left V 6 bases short and J 4 bases short, with 11 bases between. CDR1 is MNHEY and CDR2 is SVGAGI in the germline V gene. This CDR3 spans 13 amino acids. CDR3 protein: CASRRGRADTQYF. The CDR3, as DNA: TGTGCCAGCAGGCGGGGCCGGGCAGATACGCAGTATTTT.

This chain links TRBV2 with TRBJ1-2, with a tentative D call TRBD1 (5 bases). The CDR3 sequence is 11 residues long. Germline CDR1 and CDR2: SNHLY and FYNNEI. V lost 5 bases and J lost 13, with 14 bases in between. CDR3 loop: CASSFGTSATF. The DNA for the CDR3 is TGTGCCAGCAGTTTTGGGACTTCGGCCACCTTC.

V usage is TRBV14 and J usage is TRBJ2-5; 10 positions agree with TRBD2. The ends lost 1 base at V and 2 bases at J; junction bases unmatched: 4. The CDR3 has 16 amino acids. CDR1 and CDR2 from the germline V gene are SGHDN and FVKESK. The CDR3 nucleotides read TGTGCCAGCAGCCAAGGTGTTAGCGGGGGGCAAGAGACCCAGTACTTC. Protein product: CASSQGVSGGQETQYF.

The V call is TRBV19, the J call TRBJ2-7; weak D call: TRBD1 (5 bases). V lost 5 bases and J lost 3, with 11 bases in between. Germline V gives CDR1 LNHDA, CDR2 SQIVND (reference sequence). The CDR3 runs 13 residues. CDR3 amino acids: CASSVTGIYEQYF. DNA of the CDR3: TGTGCCAGTAGTGTAACAGGAATCTACGAGCAGTACTTC.

The chain links TRBV29-1 to TRBJ2-5; a weak D match, TRBD1 (5 bases). The CDR3 consists of 12 residues. CDR1 and CDR2 from the germline V gene are SQVTM and ANQGSEA. Trimming left V 7 bases short and J 0 bases short, with 9 bases between. The CDR3 DNA reads TGCAGCGGGGGCAGCTACCAAGAGACCCAGTACTTC. This codes for CSGGSYQETQYF.

This chain uses TRBV10-3 with TRBJ2-2; the match to TRBD1 covers 8 bases. The germline gives CDR1 ENHRY, CDR2 SYGVKD. J gave up 5 bases and V 4 bases, and 15 bases lay outside the gene matches. This CDR3 is built from 18 residues. This chain's CDR3 is CAISAGTGGASGTGELFF. The CDR3 bases are TGTGCCATCAGTGCCGGGACAGGTGGGGCCTCGGGGACCGGGGAGCTGTTTTTT.

The chain is built from TRBV13 and TRBJ1-5; no clear D. The V gene lost 2 bases and the J gene lost 4 bases, with 9 bases spanning the gap. The CDR3 covers 14 residues. The germline CDR1 and CDR2 sequences are PRHDT and FYEKMQ (reference sequence). The CDR3 is CASSLSGENQPQHF. As DNA, the CDR3 is TGTGCCAGCAGCTTAAGCGGGGAAAATCAGCCCCAGCATTTT.

J is TRBJ1-2 and V is TRBV7-2; TRBD1 matches 7 bases. Germline V gene data show CDR1 as SGHTA and CDR2 as FQGNSA. V trimming: 5 bases; J trimming: 5 bases; junction bases outside the gene matches: 8. This CDR3 region has 14 residues. CDR3 in amino acids: CASSPSGTEYGYTF. The CDR3 nucleotides are TGTGCCAGCAGCCCCTCCGGGACAGAGTATGGCTACACCTTC.

The rearrangement links TRBV7-9 to TRBJ2-2, with D perhaps TRBD2 (7 bases). The CDR3 runs to 14 residues. Germline assignment: CDR1 SEHNR and CDR2 FQNEAQ (reference sequence). The V gene lost 4 bases and the J gene lost 6 bases, with 12 bases spanning the gap. In DNA, the CDR3 is TGTGCCAGCAGCTCCTTAGGGGGGGCCGGGGAGCTGTTTTTT. Amino acid sequence: CASSSLGGAGELFF.

J is TRBJ1-2 and V is TRBV19; 10 nucleotides align to TRBD1. Germline CDR1 and CDR2: LNHDA and SQIVND (reference sequence). Germline trimming cut 7 bases from V and 4 bases from J; bases unmatched to any gene: 9. The CDR3 sequence is 15 residues long. The CDR3 loop reads CASMGFGQGVYGYTF. The CDR3, as DNA: TGTGCCAGTATGGGGTTCGGACAGGGGGTCTATGGCTACACCTTC.

This chain uses TRBV24-1 with TRBJ2-3; 13 bases fit TRBD2. The CDR3 runs to 18 residues. V was pared by 2 bases and J by 2 bases, with 6 bases of the junction left unmatched. Germline CDR1 KGHDR, CDR2 SFDVKD. CDR3 residues: CATSDSPTSGGITDTQYF. The CDR3 DNA reads as TGTGCCACCAGTGATTCCCCGACTAGCGGGGGGATCACAGATACGCAGTATTTT.

The CDR3 DNA follows: TGTGCCAGCAGCTTATGGGACAGGGAGACCGGGGAGCTGTTTTTT. Amino acids: CASSLWDRETGELFF. The chain joins TRBV7-2 to TRBJ2-2; 9 bases are shared with TRBD1. CDR3 length: 15 residues. After removal of 2 bases from V and 5 bases from J, the junction contained 3 bases not matched to a gene. Germline V gene data show CDR1 as SGHTA and CDR2 as FQGNSA.